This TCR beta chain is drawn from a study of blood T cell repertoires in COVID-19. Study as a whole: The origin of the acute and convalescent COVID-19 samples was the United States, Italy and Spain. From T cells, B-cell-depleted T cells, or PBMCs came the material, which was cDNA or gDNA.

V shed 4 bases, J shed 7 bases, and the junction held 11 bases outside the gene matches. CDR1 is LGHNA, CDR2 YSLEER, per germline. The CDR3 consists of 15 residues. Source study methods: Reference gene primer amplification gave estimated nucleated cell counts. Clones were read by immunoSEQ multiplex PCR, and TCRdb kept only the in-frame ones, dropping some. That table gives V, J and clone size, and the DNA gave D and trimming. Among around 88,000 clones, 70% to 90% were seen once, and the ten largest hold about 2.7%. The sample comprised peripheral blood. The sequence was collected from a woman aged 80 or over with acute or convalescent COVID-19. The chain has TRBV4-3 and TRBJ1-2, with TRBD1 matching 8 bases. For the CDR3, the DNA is TGCGCCAGCAGCCGAGGACAGGGAGCGGTTGGTGGCTACACCTTC. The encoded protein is CASSRGQGAVGGYTF.